The 4 T cell receptor beta chains listed next were all sequenced from one sample in a study of blood T cell repertoires in COVID-19. Sequenced by immunoSEQ multiplex PCR; TCRdb stores in-frame clones only, minus some. The table has over 35,000 clones, about 88% seen once. The sample taken for sequencing was peripheral blood. The receptors shown here come from a human donor in a cohort sampled during active COVID-19.

The chain carries TRBV6-5 and TRBJ1-6; 7 bases align to TRBD1. Germline assignment: CDR1 MNHEY and CDR2 SVGAGI. The CDR3 spans 15 residues. V gave up 0 bases and J gave up 10 bases; unmatched junction bases: 6. The CDR3 loop reads CASSYSSGGGSPLHF. CDR3 sequence (DNA): TGTGCCAGCAGTTACTCATCAGGGGGTGGATCACCCCTCCACTTT.

The chain carries TRBV7-2 and TRBJ2-5; 7 bases are a match to TRBD2. The V and J ends lost 5 bases and 4 bases, in that order; junction bases with no gene match: 7. This CDR3 comprises 14 residues. The germline gives CDR1 SGHTA, CDR2 FQGNSA. The CDR3 region is CASSKQRGGETQYF. The DNA of the CDR3 is TGTGCCAGCAGCAAGCAGCGGGGTGGAGAGACCCAGTACTTC.

The gene calls are TRBV19 and TRBJ1-2, with D possibly being TRBD1 (6 bases). Germline CDR1 reads LNHDA; CDR2 reads SQIVND (reference sequence). The CDR3 runs to 14 residues. Trimming shortened V by 3 bases and J by 3 bases, and 11 bases separated the two germline ends. CDR3 residues: CASSIPQGYYGYTF. The CDR3 region has the DNA TGTGCCAGTAGTATCCCGCAGGGGTACTATGGCTACACCTTC.

J is TRBJ2-5 and V is TRBV5-4, with D perhaps matching TRBD2 (6 bases). Per the germline V gene, CDR1 is SGHNT and CDR2 is YYREEE (reference sequence). This CDR3 has 14 amino acids. The V and J ends lost 0 bases and 4 bases respectively, with 10 bases between them. The DNA for the CDR3 is TGTGCCAGCAGCTTGGGCAGGGACTTAGAGACCCAGTACTTC. The encoded protein is CASSLGRDLETQYF.